The present TCR beta chain was sequenced within a study of PD-1 blockade in classical Hodgkin lymphoma. Time point specified: cycle 4 day 1 (C4D1), after 6 weeks of nivolumab. No patient escaped relapse after autologous stem cell transplantation, and brentuximab vedotin exposure varied. PBMCs were thawed, and CD8+ T cells were then isolated from them by magnetic negative selection. The assay was immunoSEQ multiplex PCR, and TCRdb's table has in-frame clones only and misses some. The repertoire holds 15,000 to 20,000 clones, about 88% seen once, with roughly 4.7% in the top ten. Only a few counts were recorded for this clone. With 7 bases removed from V and 3 bases from J, the gap between germline ends came to 6 bases. There are 11 residues in the CDR3. The germline gives CDR1 LNHDA, CDR2 SQIVND (reference sequence).

The receptor was isolated from a human donor with classical Hodgkin lymphoma. The chain recombines TRBV19 with TRBJ1-1; unclear D gene. Here the sequenced sample was CD8+ T cells from blood, taken before the fourth cycle of nivolumab. Here the CDR3 reads CASNDDTEAFF. The CDR3 nucleotides are TGTGCCAGTAATGACGACACTGAAGCTTTCTTT.